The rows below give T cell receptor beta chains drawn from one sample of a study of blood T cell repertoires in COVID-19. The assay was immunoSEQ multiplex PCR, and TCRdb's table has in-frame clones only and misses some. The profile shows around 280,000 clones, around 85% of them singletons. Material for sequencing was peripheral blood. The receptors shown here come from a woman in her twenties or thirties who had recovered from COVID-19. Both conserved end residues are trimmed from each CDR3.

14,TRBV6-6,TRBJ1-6,ASRADSNRDNSPLH
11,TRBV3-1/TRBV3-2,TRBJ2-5,ASSQGGQETQY
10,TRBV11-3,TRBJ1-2,ASSPRSYGYT
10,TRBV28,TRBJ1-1,ASRIQGNEAF
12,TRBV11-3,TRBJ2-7,ASSPPDRAYEQY
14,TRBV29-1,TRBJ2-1,SVEPGQGRIFNEQF
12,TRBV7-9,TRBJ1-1,ASLDQRGGTEAF
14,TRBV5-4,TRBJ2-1,ASSAGRSSGENEQF
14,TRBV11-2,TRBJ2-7,ASSLVTSGRAYEQY
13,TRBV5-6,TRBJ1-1,ASSLLSWQNTEAF
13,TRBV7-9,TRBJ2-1,ASSTGQGAYNEQF
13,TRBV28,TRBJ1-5,ASSSPDRNNQPQH
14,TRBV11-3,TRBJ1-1,ASSLRSAGGNTEAF
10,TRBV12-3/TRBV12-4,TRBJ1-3,ASSFLGDTIY
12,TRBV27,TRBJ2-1,ASSPTSGVNEQF
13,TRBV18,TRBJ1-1,ASSPTGHGNTEAF
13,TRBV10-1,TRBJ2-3,ASSDPGLAPDTQY
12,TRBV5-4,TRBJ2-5,ASNHGGGQETQY
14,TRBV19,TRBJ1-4,ASSRGTRGVNEKLF
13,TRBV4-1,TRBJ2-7,ASSLESGSGYEQY
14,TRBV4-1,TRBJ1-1,ASSQAVRDRNTEAF
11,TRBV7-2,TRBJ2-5,ASSLYIGETQY
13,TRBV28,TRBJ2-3,ASRTPGAGTDTQY
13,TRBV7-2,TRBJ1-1,ASSLEWGLNTEAF
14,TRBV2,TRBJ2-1,ASSEGGGGAYNEQF
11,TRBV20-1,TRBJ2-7,SASISGAYEQY
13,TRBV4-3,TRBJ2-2,ASSPGQGSAGELF
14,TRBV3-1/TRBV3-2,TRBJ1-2,ASSQDGLIPNYGYT
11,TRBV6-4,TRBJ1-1,ASSGTGHTEAF
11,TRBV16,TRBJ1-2,ASSQSSEDGYT
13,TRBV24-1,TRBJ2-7,ATSDKDRGPYEQY
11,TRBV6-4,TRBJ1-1,ASSDSDSHEAF
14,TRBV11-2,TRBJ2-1,ASSLRGDYSYNEQF
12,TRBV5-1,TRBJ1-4,ASSLQGESGKLF
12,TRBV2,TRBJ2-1,ASSRQGAYNEQF
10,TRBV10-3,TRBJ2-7,AISPQRDEQY